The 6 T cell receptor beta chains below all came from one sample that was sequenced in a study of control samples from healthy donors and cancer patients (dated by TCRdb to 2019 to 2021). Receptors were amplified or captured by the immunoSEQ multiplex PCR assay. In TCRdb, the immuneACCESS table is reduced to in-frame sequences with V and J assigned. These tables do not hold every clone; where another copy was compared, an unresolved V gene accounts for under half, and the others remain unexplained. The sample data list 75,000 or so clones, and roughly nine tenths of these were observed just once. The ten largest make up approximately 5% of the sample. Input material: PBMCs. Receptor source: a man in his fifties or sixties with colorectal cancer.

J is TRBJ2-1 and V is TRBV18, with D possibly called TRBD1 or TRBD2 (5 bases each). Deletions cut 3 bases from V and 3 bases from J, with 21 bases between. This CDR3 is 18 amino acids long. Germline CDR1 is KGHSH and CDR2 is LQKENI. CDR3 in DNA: TGTGCCAGCTCACCTACTTCGGGAAAACAAAGGGGCTACAATGAGCAGTTCTTC. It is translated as CASSPTSGKQRGYNEQFF.

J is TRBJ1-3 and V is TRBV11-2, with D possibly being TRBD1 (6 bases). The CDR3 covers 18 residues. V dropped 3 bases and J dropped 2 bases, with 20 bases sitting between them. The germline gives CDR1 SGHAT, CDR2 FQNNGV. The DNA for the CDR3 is TGTGCCAGCAGCTTCGCCACCGGGGGGGGCCTTGCTGGAAACACCATATATTTT. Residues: CASSFATGGGLAGNTIYF.

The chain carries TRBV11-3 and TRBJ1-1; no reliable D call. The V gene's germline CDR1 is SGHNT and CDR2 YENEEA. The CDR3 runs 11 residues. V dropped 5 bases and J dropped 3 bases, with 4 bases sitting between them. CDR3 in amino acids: CASSTDTEAFF. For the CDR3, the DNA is TGTGCCAGCAGCACGGACACTGAAGCTTTCTTT. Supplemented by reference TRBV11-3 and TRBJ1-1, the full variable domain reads EAGVVQSPRYKIIEKKQPVAFWCNPISGHNTLYWYLQNLGQGPELLIRYENEEAVDDSQLPKDRFSAERLKGVDSTLKIQPAELGDSAVYLCASSTDTEAFFGQGTRLTVV.

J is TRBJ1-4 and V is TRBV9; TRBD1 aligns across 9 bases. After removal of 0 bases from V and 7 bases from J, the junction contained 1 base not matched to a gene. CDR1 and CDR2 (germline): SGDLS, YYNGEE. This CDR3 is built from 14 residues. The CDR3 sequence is CASSVDRGPEKLFF. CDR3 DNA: TGTGCCAGCAGCGTAGACAGGGGGCCTGAAAAACTGTTTTTT.

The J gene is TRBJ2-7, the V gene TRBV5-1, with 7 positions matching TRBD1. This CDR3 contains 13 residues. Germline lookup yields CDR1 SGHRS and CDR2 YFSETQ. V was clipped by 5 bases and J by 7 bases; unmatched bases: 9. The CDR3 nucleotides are TGCGCCAGCAGTGAACAGGGGCTGGGGGAGCAGTACTTC. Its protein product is CASSEQGLGEQYF.

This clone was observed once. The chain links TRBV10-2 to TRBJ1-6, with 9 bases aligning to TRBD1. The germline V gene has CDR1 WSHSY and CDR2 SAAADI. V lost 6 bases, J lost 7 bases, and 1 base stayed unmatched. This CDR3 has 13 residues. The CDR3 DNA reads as TGCGCCAGCAGGACAGGGGGGAATTCACCCCTCCACTTT. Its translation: CASRTGGNSPLHF.